These 3 T cell receptor beta chains originate from one sample sequenced in a study of blood T cell repertoires in COVID-19. The protocol was immunoSEQ multiplex PCR, while the TCRdb copy is restricted to in-frame clones and leaves out a portion. The repertoire has around 150,000 clones, 81% of them found once; the top ten carry approximately 9.1%. Sequenced input: peripheral blood. The receptors stem from a woman in her sixties with active or convalescent COVID-19.

V usage is TRBV29-1 and J usage is TRBJ2-5; TRBD1 agrees at 10 bases. V lost 7 bases to trimming and J lost 4 bases; unmatched junction nucleotides: 6. CDR3 length: 13 amino acids. The germline V gene encodes CDR1 SQVTM and CDR2 ANQGSEA. As DNA, the CDR3 is TGCAGCGGCGGACAGGGGGTGGCAGAGACCCAGTACTTC. Translation gives CSGGQGVAETQYF.

This chain connects TRBV9 to TRBJ1-4; the match to TRBD1 covers 9 bases. V trimming: 4 bases; J trimming: 1 base; junction bases outside the gene matches: 8. The germline gives CDR1 SGDLS, CDR2 YYNGEE. The CDR3 is 17 residues long. The CDR3 spells CASSSWDRDGTNEKLFF. The CDR3 nucleotides read TGTGCCAGCAGCTCTTGGGACAGGGATGGAACTAATGAAAAACTGTTTTTT.

The gene calls are TRBV19 and TRBJ1-2, with 7 bases that match TRBD1. The ends lost 6 bases at V and 3 bases at J; junction bases unmatched: 7. Germline CDR1 reads LNHDA; CDR2 reads SQIVND (reference sequence). The CDR3 runs 14 residues. The CDR3 region has the DNA TGTGCCAGTAGCCTCGGGACAGAAGACTATGGCTACACCTTC. Amino acids: CASSLGTEDYGYTF.